Listed here are 32 T cell receptor beta chains from one sample, sequenced in a study of OX40 agonist ivuxolimab in advanced cancers. The assay was immunoSEQ multiplex PCR, and TCRdb's table has in-frame clones only and misses some. The table records 60,000 or so clones, 90% to 95% of them present only once. The sample consisted of CD4+ or CD8+ T cells sorted from blood, taken in a trial of the OX40 agonist ivuxolimab. The receptor set was obtained from an adult with an advanced solid tumor such as melanoma, head and neck, liver or kidney cancer.

This chain links TRBV7-9 with TRBJ2-1; 12 bases fit TRBD2. J lost 5 bases, V lost 1 base, and 3 bases had no gene match. The CDR3 consists of 16 residues. Germline values: CDR1 SEHNR, CDR2 FQNEAQ (reference sequence). This CDR3 is CASSLVRTSGNNEQFF. The CDR3 bases are TGTGCCAGCAGCTTAGTCAGGACTAGCGGGAACAATGAGCAGTTCTTC.

The rearrangement uses TRBV5-1 and TRBJ2-7, with 8 bases aligning to TRBD1. This CDR3 comprises 14 residues. The junction had 5 bases not matched to a gene; V was cut back by 4 bases and J by 2 bases. Germline CDR1 SGHRS, CDR2 YFSETQ. CDR3 coding DNA: TGCGCCAGCAGCGCCGGGACAGGCCCCTACGAGCAGTACTTC. Amino acid sequence: CASSAGTGPYEQYF.

The rearrangement links TRBV6-6 to TRBJ2-3; D remains unclear. Trimming pared 10 bases from V and 5 bases from J, leaving 10 bases between. This CDR3 contains 11 residues. In germline, CDR1 is MNHNY, CDR2 SVGAGI (reference sequence). The DNA for the CDR3 is TGTGCCACCCTCCTCAGAGATACGCAGTATTTT. Its translation: CATLLRDTQYF.

The chain is built from TRBV19 and TRBJ1-2; the D gene is possibly TRBD1 (6 bases). Germline-derived CDR1 and CDR2 are LNHDA and SQIVND (reference sequence). The CDR3 consists of 17 residues. V gave up 6 bases and J gave up 6 bases, with 26 bases separating them. The CDR3 DNA is TGTGCCAGTAGAAAAGCACTAGGGGGGGCGTCAGGAGATGGCTACACCTTC. As protein: CASRKALGGASGDGYTF. Complete variable domain (other parts from reference TRBV19 and TRBJ1-2): DGGITQSPKYLFRKEGQNVTLSCEQNLNHDAMYWYRQDPGQGLRLIYYSQIVNDFQKGDIAEGYSVSREKKESFPLTVTSAQKNPTAFYLCASRKALGGASGDGYTFGSGTRLTVV.

The chain employs TRBV21-1 and TRBJ2-7; the table assigns TRBD2, which was not confirmed against the DNA. TRBV21-1 is marked as a pseudogene. This CDR3 region has 14 residues. The CDR3 sequence is CASSPLSRSYEQYF. Here the CDR3 DNA reads TGTGCCAGCAGCCCCCTATCCCGCTCCTACGAGCAGTACTTC.

The chain combines TRBV27 with TRBJ2-1, with 11 positions matching TRBD2. CDR1 MNHEY and CDR2 SMNVEV come from the germline V gene (reference sequence). The CDR3 sequence is 14 residues long. V lost 10 bases and J lost 4; bases outside the gene matches: 6. The CDR3 DNA sequence: TGTGCCACCGCGGGACTAGCGGCTTACAATGAGCAGTTCTTC. It specifies CATAGLAAYNEQFF.

The rearrangement joins TRBV5-1 to TRBJ2-1; 11 positions agree with TRBD2. Germline V lookup: CDR1 SGHRS, CDR2 YFSETQ. The CDR3 length is 17 residues. V was pared by 0 bases and J by 3 bases, with 5 bases of the junction left unmatched. The CDR3 region has the DNA TGCGCCAGCAGCTTGGGTGTAGCGGGAGGGGTCTACAATGAGCAGTTCTTC. This encodes CASSLGVAGGVYNEQFF.

This chain joins TRBV4-1 and TRBJ1-2, with TRBD1 as a possible D gene (6 bases). CDR1 and CDR2 from the germline V gene are MGHRA and YSYEKL. CDR3 size: 17 residues. V dropped 0 bases and J dropped 0 bases, with 14 bases sitting between them. The CDR3 is CASSQDPDRLANYGYTF. The CDR3 DNA sequence: TGCGCCAGCAGCCAAGATCCCGACAGGCTTGCTAACTATGGCTACACCTTC.

The J gene is TRBJ2-5, the V gene TRBV27; no firm D call. With 4 bases removed from V and 5 bases from J, the gap between germline ends came to 11 bases. Germline V gene sequence: CDR1 MNHEY, CDR2 SMNVEV (reference sequence). This CDR3 has 13 amino acids. The CDR3 here is CASSYGSWETQYF. The CDR3 coding sequence is TGTGCCAGCAGTTATGGCTCCTGGGAGACCCAGTACTTC.

In nucleotides, the CDR3 is TGTGCCAGCAGTGAAGTGGCGGGGACCTACGAGCAGTACTTC. Protein: CASSEVAGTYEQYF. The chain combines TRBV2 with TRBJ2-7, with a tentative D call TRBD2 (6 bases). The V gene's germline CDR1 is SNHLY and CDR2 FYNNEI. Trimming cost V 1 base and J 2 bases, with 9 bases left between them. CDR3 length: 14 residues.

This clone occurred a few times. V and J are TRBV9 and TRBJ1-1; TRBD1 matches 7 bases. CDR1 is SGDLS, CDR2 YYNGEE, per germline. Germline trimming cut 0 bases from V and 3 bases from J; bases unmatched to any gene: 8. The CDR3 runs to 16 residues. CDR3 sequence reads: CASSVAWQGGYTEAFF. The CDR3 DNA is TGTGCCAGCAGCGTAGCTTGGCAGGGGGGATACACTGAAGCTTTCTTT.

V gene TRBV7-9 combines with J gene TRBJ1-1, with 7 bases aligning to TRBD1. CDR1 is SEHNR, CDR2 FQNEAQ, per germline (reference sequence). J lost 3 bases, V lost 6 bases, and 4 bases had no gene match. This CDR3 region has 13 residues. CDR3: CASRTGAYTEAFF. The DNA of the CDR3 is TGTGCCAGCAGAACAGGGGCTTACACTGAAGCTTTCTTT.

V is TRBV7-9 and J is TRBJ1-1; TRBD1 might be the D (6 bases). V was pared by 6 bases and J by 4 bases, with 9 bases between. Germline CDR1 and CDR2: SEHNR and FQNEAQ (reference sequence). The CDR3 runs to 12 residues. The CDR3 DNA follows: TGTGCCAGCAGATCAGGGGTCACTGAAGCTTTCTTT. Its protein product is CASRSGVTEAFF.

The chain joins TRBV9 to TRBJ2-1, with 8 positions matching TRBD2. The CDR3 extends over 16 amino acids. From germline, CDR1 is SGDLS and CDR2 YYNGEE. Trimming removed 0 bases from V and 8 bases from J; junction bases left unmatched: 10. The CDR3 sequence is CASSVVAGTHGYEQFF. As DNA, the CDR3 is TGTGCCAGCAGCGTAGTAGCGGGGACACACGGCTATGAGCAGTTCTTC. The whole variable domain, filled in from reference TRBV9 and TRBJ2-1, reads DSGVTQTPKHLITATGQRVTLRCSPRSGDLSVYWYQQSLDQGLQFLIQYYNGEERAKGNILERFSAQQFPDLHSELNLSSLELGDSALYFCASSVVAGTHGYEQFFGPGTRLTVL.

The chain has TRBV7-3 and TRBJ2-3, with 16 bases matching TRBD2. Germline V gene data show CDR1 as SGHTA and CDR2 as FQGTGA. The CDR3 length is 18 residues. V lost 1 base to trimming and J lost 2 bases; unmatched junction nucleotides: 3. CDR3 nucleotides: TGTGCCAGCAGCTTAATGGGACTAGCGGGAGGGCCCACAGATACGCAGTATTTT. This codes for CASSLMGLAGGPTDTQYF.

V is TRBV13 and J is TRBJ1-3, with TRBD1 as a possible D gene (5 bases). The CDR3 length is 16 residues. The V and J ends lost 5 bases and 0 bases respectively, with 14 bases between them. CDR1 is PRHDT, CDR2 FYEKMQ, per germline (reference sequence). CDR3 protein: CASSTDIEASGNTIYF. The CDR3 DNA is TGTGCCAGCAGCACGGACATCGAGGCCTCTGGAAACACCATATATTTT.

The V and J genes are TRBV6-5 and TRBJ2-1; D call uncertain. Germline V gene lookup returns CDR1 MNHEY and CDR2 SVGAGI. V gave up 5 bases and J gave up 1 base, with 3 bases separating them. The CDR3 totals 12 residues. CDR3 nucleotide sequence: TGTGCCAGCAGTCGATCCTACAATGAGCAGTTCTTC. Translation: CASSRSYNEQFF.

V gene TRBV7-2 combines with J gene TRBJ2-7; no reliable D call. V was trimmed by 5 bases and J by 0 bases, leaving 5 bases between them. This CDR3 has 12 residues. The germline V gene encodes CDR1 SGHTA and CDR2 FQGNSA. The CDR3 DNA follows: TGTGCCAGCAGCATAAGCTCCTACGAGCAGTACTTC. It translates to CASSISSYEQYF.

The gene calls are TRBV2 and TRBJ2-1; TRBD2 matches at 11 bases. CDR3 length: 18 residues. V lost 3 bases and J lost 6; bases outside the gene matches: 13. CDR1 is SNHLY, CDR2 FYNNEI, per germline. CDR3 region: CASSDSGFSGGAGNEQFF. In DNA form, the CDR3 reads TGTGCCAGCAGTGATTCTGGTTTTAGCGGGGGGGCCGGCAATGAGCAGTTCTTC. Variable domain in full (rest from reference TRBV2 and TRBJ2-1): EPEVTQTPSHQVTQMGQEVILRCVPISNHLYFYWYRQILGQKVEFLVSFYNNEISEKSEIFDDQFSVERPDGSNFTLKIRSTKLEDSAMYFCASSDSGFSGGAGNEQFFGPGTRLTVL.

The gene calls are TRBV27 and TRBJ1-2; the D is unclear. V was shortened by 5 bases and J by 8 bases, with 15 bases between the two germline ends. Germline CDR1 and CDR2: MNHEY and SMNVEV (reference sequence). This CDR3 spans 13 amino acids. CDR3: CASSPLAGGGYTF. CDR3 coding DNA: TGTGCCAGCAGTCCCCTCGCTGGTGGGGGCTACACCTTC.

This chain joins TRBV5-4 and TRBJ2-5, with 9 bases that match TRBD1. The J call may be mistaken, given a closer DNA end match to TRBJ2-7. The CDR3 loop spans 13 amino acids. Germline V gives CDR1 SGHNT, CDR2 YYREEE (reference sequence). The CDR3 loop is CASSRTGEFEQYF. In nucleotides, the CDR3 is TGTGCCAGCAGCCGGACAGGGGAGTTCGAGCAGTACTTC.

This chain joins TRBV7-6 and TRBJ2-7; a weak D match, TRBD2 (6 bases). This CDR3 spans 12 amino acids. The germline CDR1 and CDR2 sequences are SGHVS and FNYEAQ. V dropped 3 bases and J dropped 6 bases, with 9 bases sitting between them. The CDR3 region is CASSFGGGEQYF. Written as DNA, the CDR3 is TGTGCCAGCAGCTTTGGGGGAGGCGAGCAGTACTTC.

The V gene is TRBV5-1, the J gene TRBJ2-7, with 8 bases identical to TRBD1. V lost 3 bases, J lost 0 bases, and 8 bases stayed unmatched. CDR1 SGHRS and CDR2 YFSETQ come from the germline V gene. The length of the CDR3 is 16 residues. This CDR3 reads CASSSEPDRDSYEQYF. Here the CDR3 DNA reads TGCGCCAGCAGCTCAGAACCGGACAGGGACTCCTACGAGCAGTACTTC.

The chain employs TRBV7-2 and TRBJ2-7; D call uncertain. This CDR3 contains 11 residues. Germline CDR1 and CDR2: SGHTA and FQGNSA. Trimming took off 1 base at V and 6 bases at J, with 4 bases between the two ends. CDR3 nucleotide sequence: TGTGCCAGCAGCTTAGGACCCGAGCAGTACTTC. Its translation: CASSLGPEQYF. Supplemented by reference TRBV7-2 and TRBJ2-7, the full variable domain reads GAGVSQSPSNKVTEKGKDVELRCDPISGHTALYWYRQSLGQGLEFLIYFQGNSAPDKSGLPSDRFSAERTGGSVSTLTIQRTQQEDSAVYLCASSLGPEQYFGPGTRLTVT.

The genes are TRBV10-3 and TRBJ2-7; 10 bases align to TRBD2. Germline CDR1 ENHRY, CDR2 SYGVKD. This CDR3 is built from 14 residues. The V and J ends lost 10 bases and 5 bases, in that order; junction bases with no gene match: 11. The CDR3 region is CATAAGGPVDEQYF. DNA for the CDR3: TGTGCCACGGCAGCGGGAGGGCCTGTCGACGAGCAGTACTTC.

The rearrangement joins TRBV6-6 to TRBJ2-3; 14 bases map to TRBD2. The CDR3 spans 15 residues. The trim removed 6 bases at V and 6 bases at J, leaving 5 bases unmatched. Per the germline V gene, CDR1 is MNHNY and CDR2 is SVGAGI (reference sequence). The CDR3 DNA reads TGTGCCAGCAGCGGGACTAGCGGGAGAGCGGATACGCAGTATTTT. It encodes CASSGTSGRADTQYF.

This chain joins TRBV4-1 and TRBJ2-7; 11 bases match TRBD1. This CDR3 has 14 amino acids. V was pared by 4 bases and J by 6 bases, with 5 bases of the junction left unmatched. Germline V gene data show CDR1 as MGHRA and CDR2 as YSYEKL. The CDR3 coding sequence is TGCGCCAGCAGCCCAGGACAGGGGGCGTCCGAGCAGTACTTC. Translation: CASSPGQGASEQYF.

The chain is built from TRBV5-4 and TRBJ1-1; no firm D call. V was trimmed by 4 bases and J by 1 base, leaving 5 bases between them. Germline V gene sequence: CDR1 SGHNT, CDR2 YYREEE (reference sequence). The CDR3 has 12 amino acids. The CDR3 bases are TGTGCCAGCAGCCCAGGGAACACTGAAGCTTTCTTT. Amino acid sequence: CASSPGNTEAFF.

The J gene is TRBJ2-7, the V gene TRBV9; D call uncertain. Trimming removed 3 bases from V and 6 bases from J, with 13 bases in between. CDR3 size: 13 residues. The V gene's germline CDR1 is SGDLS and CDR2 YYNGEE. The CDR3 region is CASSASNLGEQYF. The CDR3 DNA follows: TGTGCCAGCAGCGCCTCAAATCTGGGCGAGCAGTACTTC.

This chain connects TRBV27 to TRBJ1-1; D call uncertain. This CDR3 is 13 amino acids long. Germline V gives CDR1 MNHEY, CDR2 SMNVEV (reference sequence). V was clipped by 2 bases and J by 3 bases, with 7 bases between them. In DNA, the CDR3 is TGTGCCAGCAGTTTAAACAGAGACACTGAAGCTTTCTTT. This translates into CASSLNRDTEAFF.

The J gene is TRBJ2-1, the V gene TRBV4-2, with 7 bases fitting TRBD1. This CDR3 has 18 residues. The germline gives CDR1 LGHNA, CDR2 YNFKEQ. J was trimmed by 5 bases and V by 4 bases; bases with no gene match: 17. CDR3: CASSLRQGLAPVDNEQFF. The CDR3 nucleotides are TGTGCCAGCAGCCTTCGACAGGGCCTAGCTCCTGTGGACAATGAGCAGTTCTTC.

The chain joins TRBV9 to TRBJ2-3, with D tentatively TRBD2 (5 bases). V lost 4 bases to trimming and J lost 5 bases, with 8 bases between them. Germline loops: CDR1 SGDLS, CDR2 YYNGEE. This CDR3 contains 12 residues. The CDR3 coding sequence is TGTGCCAGCAGCCCAGCGGTAGATACGCAGTATTTT. Protein product: CASSPAVDTQYF.